This passage covers 5 T cell receptor beta chains from one sample sequenced in a study of blood T cell repertoires in COVID-19. Assay: immunoSEQ multiplex PCR; the TCRdb copy retains only in-frame clones and omits some. The repertoire has 100,000 to 150,000 clones, under 85% of them found once; the top ten carry roughly 12%. The specimen was peripheral blood. The receptors shown here come from a man aged 55 to 69 with acute or convalescent COVID-19.

The V gene is TRBV12-3 or TRBV12-4, the J gene TRBJ1-2; D remains ambiguous. This CDR3 has 12 residues. Trimming took 6 bases from V and 5 from J, leaving 10 bases between them. The CDR3 reads CASSLGEYGYTF. CDR3 nucleotides: TGTGCCAGCAGCCTTGGGGAGTATGGCTACACCTTC.

This clone was counted once. The gene calls are TRBV7-3 and TRBJ2-1; no firm D call. Germline-derived CDR1 and CDR2 are SGHTA and FQGTGA. CDR3 size: 13 residues. The germline V and J ends were trimmed by 2 bases and 5 bases, with 7 bases remaining between them. This CDR3 is CASSLADNNEQFF. CDR3 nucleotide sequence: TGTGCCAGCAGCTTAGCGGATAACAATGAGCAGTTCTTC.

The rearrangement joins TRBV28 to TRBJ1-3, with D perhaps matching TRBD1 (6 bases). Trimming pared 6 bases from V and 5 bases from J, leaving 14 bases between. The CDR3 spans 14 residues. Germline V gene lookup returns CDR1 MDHEN and CDR2 SYDVKM. The DNA of the CDR3 is TGTGCCAGCAGCCTAACAGGGATCAGAAACACCATATATTTT. Translated, it gives CASSLTGIRNTIYF.

V usage is TRBV5-1 and J usage is TRBJ1-2; 7 positions match TRBD1. The CDR3 contains 17 residues. Trimming at V came to 0 bases and at J to 0 bases, leaving 8 bases not matched to a gene. Germline V gives CDR1 SGHRS, CDR2 YFSETQ. CDR3 in DNA: TGCGCCAGCAGCTTGGATGAGGCAGGGGGATCTAACTATGGCTACACCTTC. Protein product: CASSLDEAGGSNYGYTF.

This rearrangement joins TRBV9 to TRBJ2-3; no clear D. The CDR3 runs 12 residues. Germline lookup yields CDR1 SGDLS and CDR2 YYNGEE. V was trimmed by 1 base and J by 6 bases, leaving 6 bases between them. The CDR3 region has the DNA TGTGCCAGCAGCGTATCCGGGGATACGCAGTATTTT. It specifies CASSVSGDTQYF.